The source of this T cell receptor beta chain is a study of T cell repertoires in cytomegalovirus infection. Overall study: The authors used CMV epitopes that were HLA-C-restricted (recently identified) and HLA-B-restricted (well studied).

Points from the study as a whole: Ex vivo, HLA-C-restricted CMV-specific TCR beta clonotypes prevailed over the rest of the response. Accumulated public TCR beta family frequency recognized individuals carrying CMV together with the relevant HLA.

This clonotype was recorded many times. The antigen is unknown. Germline V gives CDR1 SEHNR, CDR2 FQNEAQ (reference sequence). This CDR3 is 16 amino acids long. V trimming: 7 bases; J trimming: 2 bases; junction bases outside the gene matches: 11. TCRdb analysed the reads with MiXCR anew, one entry per CDR3 protein. The repertoire has hundreds of thousands of distinct CDR3 sequences, around 32% of them found once; the top ten carry more than 12%. This rearrangement joins TRBV7-9 to TRBJ2-3; TRBD2 aligns across 8 bases. This material consisted of cultured CD8+ T cells from PBMCs, taken from culture after CMV antigen stimulation. The clonotype was recovered from a human donor in good health (CMV status not recorded). Some clones in this sample may be carry-over from other donors' samples. CDR3 DNA: TGTGCCAGCATCCCCCGAGCGGGGGCACTCACAGATACGCAGTATTTT. It yields the protein CASIPRAGALTDTQYF.